This is a list of T cell receptor beta chains from one sample in a study of Tregs in tolerant kidney transplant recipients. Sequenced by immunoSEQ multiplex PCR; TCRdb stores in-frame clones only, minus some. The sample lists about 20,000 clones, about four fifths occurring once. Sequencing was done on a sample of Tregs from blood. These receptors came from a human donor in good health. The CDR3 runs from the conserved cysteine through the conserved F or W. The D gene is left open where the match is weak. Part of the rows lack a size; the others show once, few, many or a class for expanded clones.

.	TRBV27	TRBJ1-6	.	TGTGCCAGCAGTTATAGGGAAGAGTCACCCCTCCACTTT	CASSYREESPLHF
.	TRBV7-2	TRBJ1-5	.	TGTGCCAGCAGCTCCCAAGGTCTTAGCAATCAGCCCCAGCATTTT	CASSSQGLSNQPQHF
TRBD2	TRBV5-1	TRBJ2-3	.	TGCGCCAGCAGCGCCCCGGGACTAGCGGGAGTCGGCACAGATACGCAGTATTTT	CASSAPGLAGVGTDTQYF
.	TRBV5-6	TRBJ1-4	once	TGTGCCAGCAGCTTGGGTGGGCGGAATAATGAAAAACTGTTTTTT	CASSLGGRNNEKLFF
TRBD2	TRBV5-1	TRBJ2-1	.	TGCGCCAGCAGCTTGGGAGGACTAGCGGGAGAACTTGAGCAGTTCTTC	CASSLGGLAGELEQFF
.	TRBV29-1	TRBJ2-1	.	TGCAGCGTTGACGCGGCTAGCTCCTACAATGAGCAGTTCTTC	CSVDAASSYNEQFF
.	TRBV5-8	TRBJ2-7	.	TGTGCCAGCAGCCGGCTCGACGGACAGCCGGTGTACGAGCAGTACTTC	CASSRLDGQPVYEQYF
.	TRBV18	TRBJ1-1	.	TGTGCCAGCTCATGGACTGAGGACGCTGAAGCTTTCTTT	CASSWTEDAEAFF
.	TRBV5-1	TRBJ1-2	.	TGCGCCAGCAGACTTTGGGGGGGCTCTAACTATGGCTACACCTTC	CASRLWGGSNYGYTF
TRBD2	TRBV7-3	TRBJ2-3	.	TGTGCCAGCAGCTCGGGACTAGCGGCGGGCACAGATACGCAGTATTTT	CASSSGLAAGTDTQYF
TRBD1	TRBV18	TRBJ1-2	.	TGTGCCAGCTCACCAGGGACAGTATCCTATGGCTACACCTTC	CASSPGTVSYGYTF
TRBD1	TRBV4-3	TRBJ1-2	.	TGCGCCAGCAGCCAAGCCCTCCAAGGACAGGGTAGCGGCTACACCTTC	CASSQALQGQGSGYTF
.	TRBV15	TRBJ1-2	.	TGTGCCACCGGCAGAGACCGAGGGGGTGGCTACACCTTC	CATGRDRGGGYTF
.	TRBV30	TRBJ1-2	.	TGTGCCTGGAGATACGACAACACCTATGGCTACACCTTC	CAWRYDNTYGYTF
.	TRBV5-1	TRBJ2-1	.	TGCGCCAGCAGCTCCCCTCGCTTGGCGGGATCATACAATGAGCAGTTCTTC	CASSSPRLAGSYNEQFF
.	TRBV5-1	TRBJ1-1	.	TGCGCCAGCAGCTCGTCTACGCCTAACACTGAAGCTTTCTTT	CASSSSTPNTEAFF
.	TRBV6-1	TRBJ2-3	.	TGTGCCAGCAGTTGGCCTGGCACAGATACGCAGTATTTT	CASSWPGTDTQYF
TRBD1	TRBV25-1	TRBJ1-2	.	TGTGCCAGCAGTGGGGACAGGGGGCGGAACTATGGCTACACCTTC	CASSGDRGRNYGYTF
TRBD1	TRBV9	TRBJ1-1	.	TGTGCCAGCAGCGCGACCGGGACAGGAAACACTGAAGCTTTCTTT	CASSATGTGNTEAFF
.	TRBV7-6	TRBJ2-1	once	TGTGCCAGCAGCTCCCGCGCGGACCTAGAGCAGTTCTTC	CASSSRADLEQFF
TRBD1	TRBV11-3	TRBJ2-5	once	TGTGCCAGCAGCTTTTGGGACAGCCCTACGCTCGAGGAGCAGTACTTC	CASSFWDSPTLEEQYF
.	TRBV28	TRBJ1-1	once	TGTGCCAGCAGTTTCCCGTTGAACACTGAAGCTTTCTTT	CASSFPLNTEAFF
TRBD2	TRBV10-3	TRBJ2-7	.	TGTGCCATCAGTGGCGGGGGAATCTCCTACGAGCAGTACTTC	CAISGGGISYEQYF
TRBD2	TRBV5-5	TRBJ2-1	.	TGTGCCAGCAGCTCCCGAACTAGCGGGAGATACAATGAGCAGTTCTTC	CASSSRTSGRYNEQFF
.	TRBV30	TRBJ1-3	.	TGTGCCTGGAGCCCGGGACAAAGAAACACCATATATTTT	CAWSPGQRNTIYF
.	TRBV18	TRBJ1-1	few	TGTGCCAGCTCACGGGAGCCGGATGAGAACACTGAAGCTTTCTTT	CASSREPDENTEAFF
.	TRBV30	TRBJ1-2	.	TGTGCCTGGAGCTATGCTGGCGGTGGCTACACCTTC	CAWSYAGGGYTF
TRBD1	TRBV5-6	TRBJ1-3	.	TGTGCCAGCAGCTTGGGGACAGGGAGCTACACCATATATTTT	CASSLGTGSYTIYF
.	TRBV18	TRBJ1-1	.	TGTGCCAGCTCACCGATTGCGCGGCTGGGAGAATACACTGAAGCTTTCTTT	CASSPIARLGEYTEAFF
TRBD2	TRBV5-4	TRBJ2-5	.	TGTGCCAGCAGCCGGAGTACTAGCGGGAGGGCACAAGAGACCCAGTACTTC	CASSRSTSGRAQETQYF
.	TRBV18	TRBJ2-5	.	TGTGCCAGCTCCTGGGACCCCAAAAAGACCCAGTACTTC	CASSWDPKKTQYF